This TCR beta chain emerged from a study of T cell responses to AZD1222 COVID-19 vaccine. Using immunoSEQ multiplex PCR, the repertoire was profiled, and TCRdb retains in-frame clones only, with some absent. The sample records 110,000 to 150,000 clones, 75% to 90% being singletons. This clone occurred once. There are 14 residues in the CDR3. CDR1 and CDR2 from the germline V gene are KGHSH and LQKENI. V shed 3 bases and J 0 bases; nucleotides not matched to a gene: 1. The TCR was taken from an adult in good health. The source material was peripheral blood, sampled on day 0 of AZD1222 vaccination. The chain links TRBV18 to TRBJ1-1; 7 bases line up with TRBD1. DNA of the CDR3: TGTGCCAGCTCACCCCAGGGGGTGAACACTGAAGCTTTCTTT. This sequence encodes CASSPQGVNTEAFF.